Below are 15 T cell receptor beta chains sequenced from a single sample in a study of shared clonotypes between healthy human individuals. Some clones are missing from TCRdb's copy, which holds only in-frame ones; the method was immunoSEQ multiplex PCR. Of 2 million to 2.5 million clones in the sample, around 96% were seen once. CD45RO-negative CD8 cells positively selected for CCR7 made up the naive population, which excluded terminally differentiated effector memory CD45RA+ cells. The sample taken for sequencing was naive CD8+ T cells sorted from blood. These receptors were taken from a young man in good health.

V usage is TRBV11-2 and J usage is TRBJ2-3, with D tentatively TRBD2 (5 bases). Trimming cost V 11 bases and J 7 bases, with 19 bases left between them. This CDR3 has 13 residues. From germline, CDR1 is SGHAT and CDR2 FQNNGV. The CDR3 loop reads CACTLEATNTQYF. As DNA, the CDR3 is TGTGCCTGTACATTGGAGGCTACAAATACGCAGTATTTT.

V gene TRBV27 combines with J gene TRBJ2-1; 15 positions match TRBD2. J gave up 5 bases and V 1 base, and 0 bases lay outside the gene matches. The CDR3 spans 16 residues. Germline V gene sequence: CDR1 MNHEY, CDR2 SMNVEV (reference sequence). CDR3 DNA sequence: TGTGCCAGCAGTTTATGGACTAGCGGGGGGGACAATGAGCAGTTCTTC. Translating it yields CASSLWTSGGDNEQFF.

The rearrangement joins TRBV27 to TRBJ1-2; D gene uncertain. V lost 8 bases and J 4 bases, leaving 14 bases between the germline ends. The CDR3 extends over 13 amino acids. CDR1 is MNHEY, CDR2 SMNVEV, per germline (reference sequence). The CDR3 bases are TGTGCCAGCGCCCTACAGTACGGCTATGGCTACACCTTC. Amino acids: CASALQYGYGYTF.

This clone was detected once. This chain uses TRBV6-6 with TRBJ1-5; 8 positions agree with TRBD1. The junction had 3 bases not matched to a gene; V was cut back by 2 bases and J by 6 bases. CDR3 size: 14 residues. Per the germline V gene, CDR1 is MNHNY and CDR2 is SVGAGI (reference sequence). The CDR3 region has the DNA TGTGCCAGCAGTTACGCGACAGGGGCTCAGCCCCAGCATTTT. Translating it yields CASSYATGAQPQHF.

The V call is TRBV6-5, the J call TRBJ2-5; 8 bases fit TRBD2. V dropped 6 bases and J dropped 3; count of bases not matched to a gene: 6. The CDR3 runs 14 residues. Germline CDR1 is MNHEY and CDR2 is SVGAGI. CDR3: CASSRSGGEETQYF. In DNA form, the CDR3 reads TGTGCCAGCAGCCGCTCGGGGGGGGAAGAGACCCAGTACTTC.

This clone was observed a single time. The V gene is TRBV10-1, the J gene TRBJ2-7, with a possible D match to TRBD1 (5 bases). Germline V gives CDR1 WNHNN, CDR2 SYGVQD (reference sequence). Trimming removed 0 bases at V and 3 bases at J, with 9 bases between. This CDR3 is 14 amino acids long. The CDR3 nucleotides are TGCGCCAGCAGTGAGTCAGGGGCTGGCTACGAGCAGTACTTC. This codes for CASSESGAGYEQYF.

This clone was seen once. The chain carries TRBV13 and TRBJ2-3; a weak D match, TRBD2 (5 bases). With 0 bases removed from V and 5 bases from J, the gap between germline ends came to 15 bases. This CDR3 spans 16 amino acids. The germline V gene has CDR1 PRHDT and CDR2 FYEKMQ (reference sequence). The CDR3 nucleotides read TGTGCCAGCAGCTTAGGCGTAAATAGGAGGATAGATACGCAGTATTTT. It yields the protein CASSLGVNRRIDTQYF.

The gene calls are TRBV28 and TRBJ2-7; TRBD2 agrees at 13 bases. The CDR3 totals 19 residues. V was clipped by 5 bases and J by 0 bases; unmatched bases: 13. The V gene's germline CDR1 is MDHEN and CDR2 SYDVKM. Written as DNA, the CDR3 is TGTGCCAGCAGTCTCCTGTTTGGACTAGCGGGGGAAAGCTCCTACGAGCAGTACTTC. Amino acids: CASSLLFGLAGESSYEQYF. Together with reference TRBV28 and TRBJ2-7, the CDR3 gives the full variable domain: DVKVTQSSRYLVKRTGEKVFLECVQDMDHENMFWYRQDPGLGLRLIYFSYDVKMKEKGDIPEGYSVSREKKERFSLILESASTNQTSMYLCASSLLFGLAGESSYEQYFGPGTRLTVT.

The chain couples TRBV7-3 to TRBJ2-2, with D possibly TRBD1 on 5 matching bases. V dropped 4 bases and J dropped 3 bases, with 15 bases sitting between them. Germline values: CDR1 SGHTA, CDR2 FQGTGA. This CDR3 is 16 amino acids long. CDR3 region: CASSSLPRGDTGELFF. The CDR3 bases are TGTGCCAGCAGCTCACTCCCTAGGGGCGACACCGGGGAGCTGTTTTTT.

In this sample, this clone turned up once. This CDR3 is CASSPSVSGRETQYF. CDR3 nucleotides: TGTGCCAGCAGCCCCTCCGTGTCGGGCCGGGAGACCCAGTACTTC. This chain connects TRBV6-5 to TRBJ2-5; no definite D call. Germline CDR1 MNHEY, CDR2 SVGAGI. The V end was cut by 6 bases, the J end by 5 bases, with 19 bases between. CDR3 length equals 15 residues.

This chain connects TRBV19 to TRBJ1-1; possibly TRBD1 for D (6 bases). Deletions cut 5 bases from V and 8 bases from J, with 18 bases between. The germline CDR1 and CDR2 sequences are LNHDA and SQIVND (reference sequence). CDR3 length: 14 residues. The CDR3 is CASSLQGARTEAFF. In DNA, the CDR3 is TGTGCCAGTAGTTTACAGGGCGCCCGGACCGAAGCTTTCTTT.

The CDR3 DNA reads as TGTGCCAGCAGTGAAGAAGCGGATAGCTCTGGAAACACCATATATTTT. Translated, it gives CASSEEADSSGNTIYF. The chain combines TRBV6-1 with TRBJ1-3, with D hard to call. The CDR3 contains 16 residues. V was pared by 1 base and J by 0 bases, with 10 bases between. Germline V CDR1 and CDR2: MNHNS, SASEGT.

The chain links TRBV27 to TRBJ2-3; the D is unclear. Germline values: CDR1 MNHEY, CDR2 SMNVEV (reference sequence). Trimming shortened V by 8 bases and J by 3 bases, and 18 bases separated the two germline ends. The CDR3 loop spans 15 amino acids. The chain's CDR3 is CASLSRLGATDTQYF. DNA for the CDR3: TGTGCCAGCCTCTCTCGGCTGGGTGCGACAGATACGCAGTATTTT.

The J gene is TRBJ1-3, the V gene TRBV10-2; the D gene is possibly TRBD1 (5 bases). Germline CDR1 reads WSHSY; CDR2 reads SAAADI. Between the trimmed V and J ends, which lost 4 bases and 0 bases, there was a span of 10 bases. This CDR3 region has 15 residues. The DNA of the CDR3 is TGCGCCAGCAGTGGGGACCTCGACTCTGGAAACACCATATATTTT. Amino acids: CASSGDLDSGNTIYF.

The gene calls are TRBV9 and TRBJ1-6, with D possibly TRBD1 on 5 matching bases. The V and J ends lost 4 bases and 0 bases respectively, with 14 bases between them. CDR3 length: 17 residues. The germline V gene encodes CDR1 SGDLS and CDR2 YYNGEE. CDR3 in DNA: TGTGCCAGCAGCCCAGGGACGGCGAGCTCCTATAATTCACCCCTCCACTTT. Translation gives CASSPGTASSYNSPLHF.